This T cell receptor (beta chain) was retrieved from a study of T cell repertoires in cytomegalovirus infection. The sample holds a few counts of this clonotype. TCRdb recomputed calls from the reads with MiXCR, one row per CDR3 protein. The table shows about 310,000 distinct CDR3 sequences, with roughly 15% occurring only once. Per the germline V gene, CDR1 is SEHNR and CDR2 is FQNEAQ (reference sequence). The V end lost 4 bases, the J end lost 6 bases, and 12 bases lay between the germline ends. The CDR3 sequence is 13 residues long. The rearrangement joins TRBV7-9 to TRBJ1-1; D is undetermined. The specimen sequenced was PBMCs. The sequence was obtained from a human donor in good health (CMV status not recorded). Some clones in this sample may be carry-over from other donors' samples. CDR3 DNA sequence: TGTGCCAGCAGCTGGAGACATGTCGCTGAAGCTTTCTTT. Its translation is CASSWRHVAEAFF.